Listed below are T cell receptor beta chains from one sample, sequenced in a study of monozygotic twins with inflammatory bowel disease. TCRdb re-called the 5' RACE reads and catalogs CDR3 proteins one per entry, DNA excluded. Its clone listing holds about 210,000 distinct CDR3 sequences. Material: blood. The receptors shown here come from a human donor with ulcerative colitis or Crohn's disease, or a healthy co-twin of an affected twin (not recorded which). Both conserved end residues are part of each CDR3.

J: TRBJ1-5; V: TRBV6-1; CDR3: CATGLGNQPQHF
J: TRBJ1-5; V: TRBV12-3/TRBV12-4; CDR3: CASSPRRLRYSNQPQHF
J: TRBJ2-2; V: TRBV3-1; CDR3: CASSVRTTGTGELFF
J: TRBJ2-1; V: TRBV7-2; CDR3: CASSRTGGSYNEQFF
J: TRBJ1-5; V: TRBV7-3; CDR3: CASSPSLMTGSNQPQHF
J: TRBJ2-5; V: TRBV6-5; CDR3: CASSYLAGGPETQYF
J: TRBJ1-2; V: TRBV2; CDR3: CASPELDRGNYGYTF
J: TRBJ2-3; V: TRBV20-1; CDR3: CSARAQPGLKLRTDTQYF
J: TRBJ2-3; V: TRBV11-2; CDR3: CASSGGQASWHPGDTQYF
J: TRBJ2-5; V: TRBV20-1; CDR3: CSAGGTGSAKETQYF
J: TRBJ1-6; V: TRBV12-3/TRBV12-4; CDR3: CASSRRNSPLHF
J: TRBJ1-1; V: TRBV5-1; CDR3: CASSLYMNTEAFF
J: TRBJ2-3; V: TRBV11-2; CDR3: CASSTGHSGGTDTQYF
J: TRBJ1-1; V: TRBV10-3; CDR3: CAISSLGDTEAFF
J: TRBJ2-7; V: TRBV11-2; CDR3: CASSLDGPSYEQYF
J: TRBJ2-7; V: TRBV20-1; CDR3: CSASKPSGAYEQYF
J: TRBJ2-2; V: TRBV6-4; CDR3: CASSEWQDNTGELFF
J: TRBJ2-1; V: TRBV14; CDR3: CASSHRLYEQFF
J: TRBJ1-2; V: TRBV20-1; CDR3: CSARALGGGEANYGYTF
J: TRBJ1-2; V: TRBV5-1; CDR3: CASSLAGTGTYGYTF
J: TRBJ2-5; V: TRBV12-3/TRBV12-4; CDR3: CASSPSTQETQYF
J: TRBJ2-3; V: TRBV12-3/TRBV12-4; CDR3: CASIGPGTDTQYF
J: TRBJ2-2; V: TRBV7-2; CDR3: CASSLPSGGAAGELFF
J: TRBJ2-5; V: TRBV9; CDR3: CASSTRQGEETQYF
J: TRBJ1-1; V: TRBV10-3; CDR3: CAISESGGDTEAFF
J: TRBJ2-7; V: TRBV20-1; CDR3: CSARREPLYEQYF
J: TRBJ1-1; V: TRBV7-9; CDR3: CASSLITSREAFF
J: TRBJ2-1; V: TRBV19; CDR3: CASSMSGGEQFF
J: TRBJ1-5; V: TRBV28; CDR3: CASSFGTGVGNQPQHF
J: TRBJ1-5; V: TRBV19; CDR3: CASSDTGLFSNQPQHF
J: TRBJ1-1; V: TRBV5-1; CDR3: CASTARTGGLGAFF
J: TRBJ2-1; V: TRBV7-6; CDR3: CASSHTGIYAEQFF
J: TRBJ1-1; V: TRBV19; CDR3: CASSRSRLTEAFF
J: TRBJ2-2; V: TRBV7-6; CDR3: CASSLGQGAWTGELFF
J: TRBJ2-7; V: TRBV5-1; CDR3: CASSLGHMGRGPYEQYF
J: TRBJ2-5; V: TRBV19; CDR3: CASSTRQGLETQYF
J: TRBJ2-3; V: TRBV12-5; CDR3: CASGLSGQYTDTQYF
J: TRBJ2-3; V: TRBV5-1; CDR3: CASSLDGTPATDTQYF
J: TRBJ2-7; V: TRBV6-1; CDR3: CASSISRDSSYEQYF
J: TRBJ1-1; V: TRBV5-1; CDR3: CASSLNIKNTEAFF
J: TRBJ1-2; V: TRBV18; CDR3: CASSPTRGFYGYTF
J: TRBJ2-3; V: TRBV11-2; CDR3: CASSQWRGTDTQYF
J: TRBJ1-2; V: TRBV5-1; CDR3: CASSPNTGQGRGGYTF
J: TRBJ1-4; V: TRBV20-1; CDR3: CSAHDRGNEKLFF
J: TRBJ1-1; V: TRBV11-1; CDR3: CASSLVLGTGGAFTEAFF